These 28 T cell receptor beta chains share one sample of origin, sequenced in a study of preoperative IRX-2 immunotherapy in early breast cancer. Treatment noted: preoperative locoregional IRX-2 cytokine immunotherapy. The assay was immunoSEQ multiplex PCR, and TCRdb's table has in-frame clones only and misses some. The data hold about 7,700 clones, with more than 75% observed a single time. Sequenced material: tumor tissue, taken after IRX-2 immunotherapy. The source is a human donor with breast cancer.

This rearrangement joins TRBV11-3 to TRBJ2-7, with D tentatively TRBD1 (6 bases). Trimming pared 5 bases from V and 4 bases from J, leaving 15 bases between. The CDR3 sequence is 14 residues long. Germline V gene data show CDR1 as SGHNT and CDR2 as YENEEA. The chain's CDR3 is CASSQQGGWYEQYF. The CDR3, as DNA: TGTGCCAGCAGCCAACAGGGTGGGTGGTACGAGCAGTACTTC.

The chain has TRBV7-1 and TRBJ1-1; no clear D. TRBV7-1 is an ORF, with its function uncertain. V lost 5 bases and J lost 2, with 15 bases in between. The CDR3 has 15 residues. The CDR3 spells CASSLPAKGNTEAFF. CDR3 nucleotides: TGTGCCAGCAGCCTCCCGGCGAAGGGTAACACTGAAGCTTTCTTT.

The chain joins TRBV11-3 to TRBJ1-4; D is undetermined. Looked up from germline, CDR1 is SGHNT and CDR2 is YENEEA. This CDR3 contains 14 residues. V lost 1 base and J lost 7, with 10 bases in between. CDR3 sequence reads: CASSLVGPGEKLFF. CDR3 DNA sequence: TGTGCCAGCAGCTTAGTCGGGCCGGGTGAAAAACTGTTTTTT.

CDR3 residues: CASSQVARTDQPQHF. The CDR3 DNA sequence: TGCGCCAGCAGCCAAGTGGCCAGGACTGATCAGCCCCAGCATTTT. The chain recombines TRBV23-1 with TRBJ1-5; D is undetermined. TRBV23-1 is known as an ORF, though its function is uncertain. Between the trimmed V and J ends, which lost 6 bases and 5 bases, there was a span of 17 bases. The CDR3 sequence is 15 residues long.

The CDR3: CASSPYFSGPTDTQYF. DNA of the CDR3: TGTGCCAGTAGTCCGTACTTTAGCGGCCCCACAGATACGCAGTATTTT. The chain recombines TRBV19 with TRBJ2-3, with D possibly matching TRBD2 (6 bases). The CDR3 spans 16 residues. Trimming took 5 bases from V and 2 from J, leaving 17 bases between them. The germline CDR1 and CDR2 sequences are LNHDA and SQIVND (reference sequence). Filled out from reference TRBV19 and TRBJ2-3, the complete variable domain reads DGGITQSPKYLFRKEGQNVTLSCEQNLNHDAMYWYRQDPGQGLRLIYYSQIVNDFQKGDIAEGYSVSREKKESFPLTVTSAQKNPTAFYLCASSPYFSGPTDTQYFGPGTRLTVL.

This rearrangement joins TRBV11-3 to TRBJ2-4, with 7 bases matching TRBD2. The CDR3 is made up of 16 amino acids. Germline V gene lookup returns CDR1 SGHNT and CDR2 YENEEA. J gave up 0 bases and V 5 bases, and 7 bases lay outside the gene matches. This chain's CDR3 is CASSLGGNLAKNIQYF. The CDR3 DNA is TGTGCCAGCAGCCTCGGGGGGAACCTAGCCAAAAACATTCAGTACTTC. Supplemented by reference TRBV11-3 and TRBJ2-4, the full variable domain reads EAGVVQSPRYKIIEKKQPVAFWCNPISGHNTLYWYLQNLGQGPELLIRYENEEAVDDSQLPKDRFSAERLKGVDSTLKIQPAELGDSAVYLCASSLGGNLAKNIQYFGAGTRLSVL.

This chain joins TRBV28 and TRBJ1-2; D call uncertain. CDR3 length equals 13 residues. V was trimmed by 5 bases and J by 1 base, leaving 8 bases between them. CDR1 and CDR2 from the germline V gene are MDHEN and SYDVKM. Here the CDR3 DNA reads TGTGCCAGCAGTCGGCGGAATAACTATGGCTACACCTTC. Protein product: CASSRRNNYGYTF.

V usage is TRBV11-3 and J usage is TRBJ1-6; D call uncertain. V lost 5 bases and J lost 6, with 17 bases in between. The germline V gene has CDR1 SGHNT and CDR2 YENEEA. The CDR3 loop spans 16 amino acids. The CDR3, as DNA: TGTGCCAGCAGCACTTATACAGCGCCGCTTAATTCACCCCTCCACTTT. It is translated as CASSTYTAPLNSPLHF.

This rearrangement joins TRBV18 to TRBJ1-1; a possible D gene is TRBD1 (6 bases). CDR3 length equals 14 residues. The ends were cut back, 2 bases at V and 4 bases at J, with 11 bases in the middle. Germline loops: CDR1 KGHSH, CDR2 LQKENI. The CDR3 sequence: CASSPIPGATEAFF. The CDR3 DNA is TGTGCCAGCTCACCAATCCCGGGGGCCACTGAAGCTTTCTTT.

This chain joins TRBV7-6 and TRBJ2-5, with 10 bases lining up with TRBD1. CDR3 length equals 16 residues. V gave up 1 base and J gave up 2 bases; unmatched junction bases: 4. The germline V gene has CDR1 SGHVS and CDR2 FNYEAQ. In nucleotides, the CDR3 is TGTGCCAGCAGCTTAGTCGGGACAGGGGAACAAGAGACCCAGTACTTC. It translates to CASSLVGTGEQETQYF.

The chain has TRBV7-1 and TRBJ2-7; TRBD1 agrees at 7 bases. TRBV7-1 is given ORF status, its function remaining uncertain. V was pared by 5 bases and J by 2 bases, with 6 bases of the junction left unmatched. CDR3 size: 14 residues. CDR3 in amino acids: CASSQNRGAYEQYF. The DNA of the CDR3 is TGTGCCAGCAGCCAAAACAGGGGAGCCTACGAGCAGTACTTC.

This clone was seen more than once but under ten times. The chain recombines TRBV6-8 with TRBJ2-2; TRBD1 is a possible D gene (7 bases). This CDR3 has 14 amino acids. V was shortened by 6 bases and J by 5 bases, with 13 bases between the two germline ends. CDR1 MNHGY and CDR2 SAAAGT come from the germline V gene. The CDR3 is CASSPQGGTGELFF. As DNA, the CDR3 is TGTGCCAGCAGCCCCCAGGGGGGTACCGGGGAGCTGTTTTTT.

This clone rates as medium-sized. The chain links TRBV19 to TRBJ2-7, with D unresolved. Germline V gene sequence: CDR1 LNHDA, CDR2 SQIVND (reference sequence). With 4 bases removed from V and 0 bases from J, the gap between germline ends came to 13 bases. The CDR3 consists of 15 residues. CDR3 in amino acids: CASSTQEKSSYEQYF. CDR3 coding DNA: TGTGCCAGTAGTACGCAGGAGAAAAGCTCCTACGAGCAGTACTTC.

This rearrangement joins TRBV6-8 to TRBJ2-7; D not resolved. V was shortened by 2 bases and J by 3 bases, with 5 bases between the two germline ends. This CDR3 comprises 12 residues. Germline V gene lookup returns CDR1 MNHGY and CDR2 SAAAGT. CDR3 sequence: CASSYPGYEQYF. The DNA for the CDR3 is TGTGCCAGCAGTTACCCCGGCTACGAGCAGTACTTC.

V gene TRBV11-3 combines with J gene TRBJ1-6; a possible D gene is TRBD1 (5 bases). V was clipped by 2 bases and J by 9 bases, with 14 bases between them. Germline lookup yields CDR1 SGHNT and CDR2 YENEEA. This CDR3 comprises 15 residues. The CDR3 bases are TGTGCCAGCAGCTTACAGGGAGGGGTCGGTTCACCCCTCCACTTT. It translates to CASSLQGGVGSPLHF.

This clone is deemed medium-sized. Within the sample, other DNA sequences also encode this same CDR3. The rearrangement links TRBV18 to TRBJ2-3; 10 bases align to TRBD2. The germline V gene has CDR1 KGHSH and CDR2 LQKENI. J lost 3 bases, V lost 3 bases, and 9 bases had no gene match. CDR3 length equals 17 residues. This CDR3 reads CASSPAVAGGLTDTQYF. CDR3 DNA sequence: TGTGCCAGCTCACCTGCGGTAGCGGGGGGCCTGACAGATACGCAGTATTTT.

The chain employs TRBV6-8 and TRBJ1-2; a weak D match, TRBD1 (6 bases). Per the germline V gene, CDR1 is MNHGY and CDR2 is SAAAGT. Trimming took off 6 bases at V and 2 bases at J, with 10 bases between the two ends. This CDR3 spans 13 amino acids. The DNA of the CDR3 is TGTGCCAGCAGCCTCGGACAGAACTATGGCTACACCTTC. It encodes CASSLGQNYGYTF.

The chain is built from TRBV30 and TRBJ2-2; 7 positions match TRBD1. The CDR3 is 14 residues long. Germline CDR1 reads GTSNPN; CDR2 reads SVGIG (reference sequence). V trimming: 2 bases; J trimming: 3 bases; junction bases outside the gene matches: 3. Here the CDR3 DNA reads TGTGCCTGGAGTTTAACAGGGGACACCGGGGAGCTGTTTTTT. Its protein is CAWSLTGDTGELFF.

The chain joins TRBV30 to TRBJ1-1; D remains unclear. Germline assignment: CDR1 GTSNPN and CDR2 SVGIG (reference sequence). V was cut by 3 bases and J by 6 bases, with 29 bases left in between. CDR3 size: 18 residues. CDR3 in amino acids: CAWSEVARLLRLPAEAFF. DNA of the CDR3: TGTGCCTGGAGCGAAGTCGCTCGACTCCTTCGATTACCGGCTGAAGCTTTCTTT.

The chain links TRBV7-1 to TRBJ1-2, with D possibly being TRBD1 (6 bases). TRBV7-1 is annotated as an ORF whose role is uncertain. With 5 bases removed from V and 1 base from J, the gap between germline ends came to 8 bases. This CDR3 is built from 13 residues. The CDR3 DNA is TGTGCCAGCAGCCAGGACAGTAACTATGGCTACACCTTC. Encoded protein: CASSQDSNYGYTF.

The chain is built from TRBV15 and TRBJ2-5; D unclear. This CDR3 is built from 14 residues. CDR1 is LNHNV, CDR2 YYDKDF, per germline (reference sequence). Trimming took off 0 bases at V and 1 base at J, with 6 bases between the two ends. This chain's CDR3 is CATSRDRAQETQYF. In nucleotides, the CDR3 is TGTGCCACCAGCAGAGATCGGGCCCAAGAGACCCAGTACTTC. Variable domain in full (rest from reference TRBV15 and TRBJ2-5): DAMVIQNPRYQVTQFGKPVTLSCSQTLNHNVMYWYQQKSSQAPKLLFHYYDKDFNNEADTPDNFQSRRPNTSFCFLDIRSPGLGDTAMYLCATSRDRAQETQYFGPGTRLLVL.

This clone is a singleton in its sample. The chain couples TRBV5-1 to TRBJ2-3, with 10 nucleotides matching TRBD2. Losses at the gene ends were 4 bases for V and 6 bases for J; bases not matched to a gene: 5. CDR1 and CDR2 from the germline V gene are SGHRS and YFSETQ. This CDR3 has 14 residues. The CDR3 region has the DNA TGCGCCAGCAGCGTTGCGACTAGCGGGGATACGCAGTATTTT. This encodes CASSVATSGDTQYF.

This clone was seen more than once but under ten times. V and J are TRBV19 and TRBJ1-5; TRBD1 agrees at 10 bases. Unmatched junction bases numbered 13, after V lost 7 bases and J lost 7 bases. The CDR3 extends over 16 amino acids. Germline V gene data show CDR1 as LNHDA and CDR2 as SQIVND (reference sequence). CDR3 nucleotides: TGTGCCAGTACGCTCCGGGACAGGGGTGGGGTGCAGCCCCAGCATTTT. It specifies CASTLRDRGGVQPQHF.

The CDR3 coding sequence is TGCAGCGTTAATCTAGCGGGGGGGTTCTACAATGAGCAGTTCTTC. Residues: CSVNLAGGFYNEQFF. The V call is TRBV29-1, the J call TRBJ2-1; 12 nucleotides match TRBD2. Trimming cost V 5 bases and J 3 bases; bases outside gene matches: 5. Germline V gives CDR1 SQVTM, CDR2 ANQGSEA. This CDR3 region has 15 residues.

The chain joins TRBV5-1 to TRBJ2-7; 10 bases line up with TRBD1. Germline lookup yields CDR1 SGHRS and CDR2 YFSETQ. The V and J ends lost 0 bases and 3 bases, in that order; junction bases with no gene match: 3. CDR3 size: 15 residues. The CDR3 sequence: CASSLGQGAVYEQYF. DNA for the CDR3: TGCGCCAGCAGCTTGGGACAGGGGGCTGTCTACGAGCAGTACTTC.

V is TRBV18 and J is TRBJ1-1, with D uncertain. The CDR3 length is 15 residues. The V end lost 4 bases, the J end lost 1 base, and 13 bases lay between the germline ends. Germline V gene data show CDR1 as KGHSH and CDR2 as LQKENI. In DNA form, the CDR3 reads TGTGCCAGCTCACGTTCGACGGTGGAGAACACTGAAGCTTTCTTT. Amino acid sequence: CASSRSTVENTEAFF.

This rearrangement joins TRBV28 to TRBJ2-1; possible D gene TRBD1, 6 bases. The V end lost 3 bases, the J end lost 9 bases, and 15 bases lay between the germline ends. CDR1 MDHEN and CDR2 SYDVKM come from the germline V gene. The CDR3 runs to 14 residues. CDR3 in amino acids: CASSFYLGGREQFF. The CDR3 DNA reads as TGTGCCAGCAGTTTTTACCTAGGGGGACGTGAGCAGTTCTTC.

The chain is built from TRBV7-8 and TRBJ1-5; the D is unclear. The CDR3 spans 13 residues. CDR1 SGHVS and CDR2 FQNEAQ come from the germline V gene. V was pared by 5 bases and J by 7 bases, with 12 bases between. The CDR3 region has the DNA TGTGCCAGCAGCCAGCTTCTTTGGCAGCCCCAGCATTTT. Translated, it gives CASSQLLWQPQHF.